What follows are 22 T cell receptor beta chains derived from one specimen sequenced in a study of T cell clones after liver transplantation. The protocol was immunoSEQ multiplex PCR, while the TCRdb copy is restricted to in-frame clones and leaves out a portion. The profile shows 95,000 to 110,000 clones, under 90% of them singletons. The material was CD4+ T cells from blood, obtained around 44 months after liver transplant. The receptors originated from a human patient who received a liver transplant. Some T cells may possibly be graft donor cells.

The CDR3 loop reads CASSVSGGRNTQYF. CDR3 nucleotides: TGTGCCAGCAGCGTTTCTGGCGGGAGGAATACGCAGTATTTT. This sequence joins TRBV7-9 and TRBJ2-3, with 8 bases identical to TRBD2. Germline loops: CDR1 SEHNR, CDR2 FQNEAQ (reference sequence). V lost 5 bases and J lost 7; bases outside the gene matches: 8. The CDR3 is 14 amino acids. Complete variable domain (other parts from reference TRBV7-9 and TRBJ2-3): DTGVSQNPRHKITKRGQNVTFRCDPISEHNRLYWYRQTLGQGPEFLTYFQNEAQLEKSRLLSDRFSAERPKGSFSTLEIQRTEQGDSAMYLCASSVSGGRNTQYFGPGTRLTVL.

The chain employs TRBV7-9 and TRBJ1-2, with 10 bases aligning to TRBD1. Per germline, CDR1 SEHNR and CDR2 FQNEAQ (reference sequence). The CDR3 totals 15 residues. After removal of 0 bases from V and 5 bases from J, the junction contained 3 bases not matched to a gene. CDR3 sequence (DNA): TGTGCCAGCAGCTTAGCCGGGACAGGGGCGTATGGCTACACCTTC. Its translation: CASSLAGTGAYGYTF.

The CDR3 DNA is TGTGCCAGTAGTCCACAGGGGGATTCACCCCTCCACTTT. Its translation: CASSPQGDSPLHF. The genes are TRBV19 and TRBJ1-6; TRBD1 agrees at 8 bases. Germline V gene sequence: CDR1 LNHDA, CDR2 SQIVND (reference sequence). V lost 5 bases to trimming and J lost 8 bases; unmatched junction nucleotides: 2. This CDR3 contains 13 residues.

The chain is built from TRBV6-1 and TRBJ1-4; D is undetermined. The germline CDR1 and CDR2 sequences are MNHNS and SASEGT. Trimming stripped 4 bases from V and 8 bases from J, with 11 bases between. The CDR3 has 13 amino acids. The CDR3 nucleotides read TGTGCCAGCAGTGCCGACTCAGCGGAAAAACTGTTTTTT. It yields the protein CASSADSAEKLFF.

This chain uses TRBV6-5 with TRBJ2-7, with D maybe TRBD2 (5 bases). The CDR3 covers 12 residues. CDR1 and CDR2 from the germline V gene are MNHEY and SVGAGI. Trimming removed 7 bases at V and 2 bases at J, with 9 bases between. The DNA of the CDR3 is TGTGCCAGCAAAGGAGGAACCTACGAGCAGTACTTC. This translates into CASKGGTYEQYF.

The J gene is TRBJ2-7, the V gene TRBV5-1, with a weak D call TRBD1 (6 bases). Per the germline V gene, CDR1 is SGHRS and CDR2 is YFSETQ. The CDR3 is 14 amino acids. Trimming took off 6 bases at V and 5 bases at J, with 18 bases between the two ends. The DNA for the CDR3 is TGCGCCAGCAACTCCTGGGGCAGGGGCCACGAGCAGTACTTC. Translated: CASNSWGRGHEQYF.

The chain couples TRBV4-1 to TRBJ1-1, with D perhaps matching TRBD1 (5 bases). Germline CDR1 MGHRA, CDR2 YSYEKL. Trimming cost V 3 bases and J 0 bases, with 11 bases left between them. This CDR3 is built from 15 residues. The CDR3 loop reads CASSQVPGLNTEAFF. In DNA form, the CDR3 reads TGCGCCAGCAGCCAGGTCCCGGGGCTGAACACTGAAGCTTTCTTT.

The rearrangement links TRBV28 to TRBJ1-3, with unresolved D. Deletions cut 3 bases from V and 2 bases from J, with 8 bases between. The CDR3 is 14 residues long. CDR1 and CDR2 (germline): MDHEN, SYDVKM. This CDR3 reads CASSFLGPGNTIYF. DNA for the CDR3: TGTGCCAGCAGTTTTCTGGGCCCTGGAAACACCATATATTTT. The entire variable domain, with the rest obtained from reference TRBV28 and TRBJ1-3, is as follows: DVKVTQSSRYLVKRTGEKVFLECVQDMDHENMFWYRQDPGLGLRLIYFSYDVKMKEKGDIPEGYSVSREKKERFSLILESASTNQTSMYLCASSFLGPGNTIYFGEGSWLTVV.

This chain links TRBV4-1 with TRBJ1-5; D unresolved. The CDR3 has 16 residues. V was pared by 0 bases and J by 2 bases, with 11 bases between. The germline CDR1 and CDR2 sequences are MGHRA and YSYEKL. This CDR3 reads CASSQDHQNRNQPQHF. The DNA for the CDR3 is TGCGCCAGCAGCCAAGACCACCAGAACCGCAATCAGCCCCAGCATTTT.

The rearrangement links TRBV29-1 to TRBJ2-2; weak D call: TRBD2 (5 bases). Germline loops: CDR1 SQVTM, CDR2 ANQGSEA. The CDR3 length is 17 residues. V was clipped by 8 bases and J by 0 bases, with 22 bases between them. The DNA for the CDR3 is TGCAGCACCCTTACTCGCGGGCCAGGACCGAACACCGGGGAGCTGTTTTTT. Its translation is CSTLTRGPGPNTGELFF.

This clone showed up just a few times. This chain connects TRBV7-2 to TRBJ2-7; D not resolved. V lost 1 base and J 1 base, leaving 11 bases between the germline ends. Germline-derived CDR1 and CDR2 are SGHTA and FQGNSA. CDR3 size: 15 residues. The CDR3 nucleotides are TGTGCCAGCAGCTTAGAGTTAGGAGTTTCCTACGAGCAGTACTTC. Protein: CASSLELGVSYEQYF.

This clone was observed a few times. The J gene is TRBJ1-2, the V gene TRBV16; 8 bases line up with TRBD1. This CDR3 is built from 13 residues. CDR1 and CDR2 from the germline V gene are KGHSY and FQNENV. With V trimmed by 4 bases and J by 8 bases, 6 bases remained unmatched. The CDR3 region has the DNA TGTGCCAGCAGCCGCGACAGGGGAAAGGGCTACACCTTC. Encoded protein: CASSRDRGKGYTF.

DNA of the CDR3: TGCGCCAGCAGCGAGACTCAGGGGGCCAACACCGGGGAGCTGTTTTTT. This codes for CASSETQGANTGELFF. This chain joins TRBV23-1 and TRBJ2-2; 8 nucleotides align to TRBD1. TRBV23-1 is an ORF, with its function uncertain. The V and J ends lost 6 bases and 2 bases, in that order; junction bases with no gene match: 8. The CDR3 has 16 amino acids.

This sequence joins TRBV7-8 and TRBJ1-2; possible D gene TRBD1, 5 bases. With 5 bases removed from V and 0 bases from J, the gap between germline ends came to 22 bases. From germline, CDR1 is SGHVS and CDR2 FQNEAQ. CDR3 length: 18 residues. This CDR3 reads CASSHTIGTANSNYGYTF. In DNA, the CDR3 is TGTGCCAGCAGCCATACCATCGGGACGGCGAATTCTAACTATGGCTACACCTTC.

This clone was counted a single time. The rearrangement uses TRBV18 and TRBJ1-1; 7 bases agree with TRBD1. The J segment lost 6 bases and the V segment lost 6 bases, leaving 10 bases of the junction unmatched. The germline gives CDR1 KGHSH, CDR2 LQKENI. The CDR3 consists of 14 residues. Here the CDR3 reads CASSQGGGASEAFF. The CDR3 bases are TGTGCCAGCTCGCAGGGAGGGGGCGCGTCTGAAGCTTTCTTT. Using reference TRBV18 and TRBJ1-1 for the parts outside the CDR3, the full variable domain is NAGVMQNPRHLVRRRGQEARLRCSPMKGHSHVYWYRQLPEEGLKFMVYLQKENIIDESGMPKERFSAEFPKEGPSILRIQQVVRGDSAAYFCASSQGGGASEAFFGQGTRLTVV.

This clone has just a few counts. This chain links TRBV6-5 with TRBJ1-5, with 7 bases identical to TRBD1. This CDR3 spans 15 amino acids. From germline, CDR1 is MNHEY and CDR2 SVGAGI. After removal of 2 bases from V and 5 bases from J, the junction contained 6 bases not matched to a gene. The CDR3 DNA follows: TGTGCCAGCAGTTACACGACAGGGACGGATCAGCCCCAGCATTTT. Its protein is CASSYTTGTDQPQHF.

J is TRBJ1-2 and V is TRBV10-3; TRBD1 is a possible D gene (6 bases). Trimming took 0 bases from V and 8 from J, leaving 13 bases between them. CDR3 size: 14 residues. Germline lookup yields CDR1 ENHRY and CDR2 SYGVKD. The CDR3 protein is CAISESGTRAGYTF. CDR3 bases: TGTGCCATCAGTGAGTCCGGGACACGAGCCGGCTACACCTTC.

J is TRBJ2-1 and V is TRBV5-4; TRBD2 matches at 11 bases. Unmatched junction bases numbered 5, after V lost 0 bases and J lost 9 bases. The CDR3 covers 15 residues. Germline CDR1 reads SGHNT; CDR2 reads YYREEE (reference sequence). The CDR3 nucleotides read TGTGCCAGCAGCTTGGCCCTAGCGGGGGGAAGTGAGCAGTTCTTC. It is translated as CASSLALAGGSEQFF. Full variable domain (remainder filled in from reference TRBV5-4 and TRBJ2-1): ETGVTQSPTHLIKTRGQQVTLRCSSQSGHNTVSWYQQALGQGPQFIFQYYREEENGRGNFPPRFSGLQFPNYSSELNVNALELDDSALYLCASSLALAGGSEQFFGPGTRLTVL.

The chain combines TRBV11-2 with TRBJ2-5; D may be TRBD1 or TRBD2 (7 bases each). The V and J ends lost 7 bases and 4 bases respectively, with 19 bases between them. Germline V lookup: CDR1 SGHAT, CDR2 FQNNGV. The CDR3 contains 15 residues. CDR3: CASMSRGRGGETQYF. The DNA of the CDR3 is TGTGCCAGCATGAGCCGGGGCAGGGGGGGAGAGACCCAGTACTTC.

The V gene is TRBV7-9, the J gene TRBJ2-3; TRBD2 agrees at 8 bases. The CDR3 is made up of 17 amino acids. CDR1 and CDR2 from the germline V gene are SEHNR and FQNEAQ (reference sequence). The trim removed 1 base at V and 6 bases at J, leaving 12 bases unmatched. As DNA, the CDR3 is TGTGCCAGCAGCTTAGGTGGGGGAGCGGGAGTATCCGATACGCAGTATTTT. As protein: CASSLGGGAGVSDTQYF.

The CDR3 DNA is TGCGCCAGCACCTTAGCGGGAGGGACCTACAATGAGCAGTTCTTC. Its protein product is CASTLAGGTYNEQFF. This chain joins TRBV5-1 and TRBJ2-1; 11 bases match TRBD2. Per the germline V gene, CDR1 is SGHRS and CDR2 is YFSETQ. The CDR3 covers 15 residues. The junction had 4 bases not matched to a gene; V was cut back by 6 bases and J by 2 bases.

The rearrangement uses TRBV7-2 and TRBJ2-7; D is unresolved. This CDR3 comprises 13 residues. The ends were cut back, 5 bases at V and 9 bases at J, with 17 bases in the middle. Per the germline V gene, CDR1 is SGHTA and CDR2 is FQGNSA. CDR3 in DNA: TGTGCCAGCAGCCTCAACGAGGATGACGCGCAGTACTTC. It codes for CASSLNEDDAQYF.